This TCR beta chain was identified in a study of T cells in Graves' hyperthyroidism and ophthalmopathy. Study-wide background: At initial diagnosis, before any treatment had begun, peripheral blood was obtained.

RNA transcripts gave rise to amplified TCR beta CDR3 regions. The HTBI primer set served for first-round RT-PCR of the TCR CDR3. Each CDR3 protein gets one entry after TCRdb re-called the multiplex PCR reads with MiXCR. The data show about 640,000 distinct CDR3 sequences, 20% seen once. This clonotype was counted at least ten times. PBMCs were sourced from roughly 10 ml fresh peripheral blood. The CDR3 has 14 amino acids. Germline CDR1 and CDR2: KGHSH and LQKENI. V dropped 3 bases and J dropped 2 bases, with 10 bases sitting between them. This sequence originates from a man aged 25-45 years with Graves' ophthalmopathy. The chain couples TRBV18 to TRBJ2-5, with D perhaps assigned TRBD1 or TRBD2 (5 bases each). The sequencing input was blood. In DNA, the CDR3 is TGTGCCAGCTCACCTAGCTGGGGGCAAGAGACCCAGTACTTC. Its translation is CASSPSWGQETQYF.